This T cell receptor beta chain was retrieved from a study of CD8+CD57+ T cells in acquired aplastic anemia. Study summary: Sorted CD4+ and CD8+ cell DNA averaged around 3 ug.

The CDR3 has 17 residues. Germline-derived CDR1 and CDR2 are SQVTM and ANQGSEA. V was cut by 0 bases and J by 2 bases, with 16 bases left in between. For CDR3 and TCR beta VDJ profiling, genomic DNA was the template used. One entry per CDR3 protein results from TCRdb running MiXCR on the reads. The repertoire holds roughly 300,000 distinct CDR3 sequences, with 45% to 70% as singletons. The genes are TRBV29-1 and TRBJ2-2; D is perhaps TRBD1 (5 bases). Source material: sorted CD4+, CD8+, or CD8+CD57+ T cells (not recorded which) from PBMCs. The TCR originated in a human donor with severe aplastic anemia or a healthy control (not recorded which). The DNA for the CDR3 is TGCAGCGTTGAAGACACTCGGGTAGGACAAAACACCGGGGAGCTGTTTTTT. Translation gives CSVEDTRVGQNTGELFF.